Listed below are T cell receptor beta chains from one sample, sequenced in a study of shared T cell receptors in the human thymus. Assay used: immunoSEQ multiplex PCR; TCRdb lists only in-frame clones, some missing. Of about 610,000 clones listed, approximately 87% are singletons. These records were also assigned to another study, of human thymus T cells.

Sample: thymocytes. The source of these receptors is a boy younger than two with a congenital heart defect. Each CDR3 is given with its conserved first and last residue.

CDR3 length	V gene	J gene	CDR3 protein
18	TRBV4-1	TRBJ2-5	CASSQPPGLAGGQETQYF
15	TRBV5-4	TRBJ2-1	CASRPGGTNTAEQFF
12	TRBV27	TRBJ1-2	CASSHHDEGYTF
12	TRBV27	TRBJ2-1	CASRNKRYEQFF
13	TRBV14	TRBJ1-1	CASSPRFDTEAFF
16	TRBV14	TRBJ2-1	CASSLEREGSYNEQFF
14	TRBV21-1	TRBJ2-7	CASSKKMSSYEQYF
19	TRBV10-1	TRBJ2-5	CASTSGTQFGGGPEETQYF
16	TRBV4-3	TRBJ2-3	CASSQDLESPSDTQYF
15	TRBV18	TRBJ2-3	CASSPVQGSTDTQYF
18	TRBV5-1	TRBJ2-2	CASSLSGASNTNTGELFF
17	TRBV5-1	TRBJ1-1	CASSVSGTGGLITEAFF
15	TRBV18	TRBJ1-1	CASSVLGGKNTEAFF
16	TRBV6-4	TRBJ2-1	CASSSTSGRTYNEQFF
16	TRBV14	TRBJ2-7	CASSQGWDRPFREQYF